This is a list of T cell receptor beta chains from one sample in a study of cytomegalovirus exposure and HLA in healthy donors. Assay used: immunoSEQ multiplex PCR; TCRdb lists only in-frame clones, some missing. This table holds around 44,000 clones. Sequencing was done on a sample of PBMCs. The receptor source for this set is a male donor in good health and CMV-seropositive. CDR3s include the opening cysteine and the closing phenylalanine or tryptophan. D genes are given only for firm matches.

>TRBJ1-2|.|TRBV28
TGTGCCAGCAACGGTTGGAGGGACGGCTACACCTTC
CASNGWRDGYTF
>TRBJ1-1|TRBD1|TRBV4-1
TGCGCCAGCAGCCAAGGGTGGCAGGGGGCCTTGAACACTGAAGCTTTCTTT
CASSQGWQGALNTEAFF
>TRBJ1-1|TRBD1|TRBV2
TGTGCCAGCAAGACAGGGGTCGGGAACACTGAAGCTTTCTTT
CASKTGVGNTEAFF
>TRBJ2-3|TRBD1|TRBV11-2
TGTGCCAGCAGCACGTACAGGGGAAGGGCAGATACGCAGTATTTT
CASSTYRGRADTQYF
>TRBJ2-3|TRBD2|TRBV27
TGTGCCAGCAGTTTAGGCGGGGGGGCTAGCACAGATACGCAGTATTTT
CASSLGGGASTDTQYF
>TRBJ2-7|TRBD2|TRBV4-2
TGTGCCAGCAGCCACGGGACTAGCGGGCTATTCCCCCCCCGCGAGCAGTACTTC
CASSHGTSGLFPPREQYF
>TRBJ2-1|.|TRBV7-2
TGTGCCAGCAGCTTGAGGAGCGGCAATGAGCAGTTCTTC
CASSLRSGNEQFF
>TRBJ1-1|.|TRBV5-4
TGTGCCAGCAGCTCGGGACATTTGAACACTGAAGCTTTCTTT
CASSSGHLNTEAFF
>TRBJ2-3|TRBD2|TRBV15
TGTGCCACCAGCAGAGACCGGACTAGCGGGGGGGCCGTAGATACGCAGTATTTT
CATSRDRTSGGAVDTQYF
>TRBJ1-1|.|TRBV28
TGTGCCAGCAGGGGGCGGGAAACTGAAGCTTTCTTT
CASRGRETEAFF
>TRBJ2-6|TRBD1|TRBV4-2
TGTGCCAGCAGCCGCCCAACGGGGGGACAGGGGGGCTCTGGGGCCAACGTCCTGACTTTC
CASSRPTGGQGGSGANVLTF
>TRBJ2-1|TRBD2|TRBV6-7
TGTGCCAGCAGTGTCGAGGGCCATGGGGGGGATGAGCAGTTCTTC
CASSVEGHGGDEQFF
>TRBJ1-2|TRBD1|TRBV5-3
TGTGCCAGAAGCTTGGCCGGGGGAGACAGGGCCAGTGGCTACACCTTC
CARSLAGGDRASGYTF
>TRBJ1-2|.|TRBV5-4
TGTGCCAGCACTACCCTTGGAGGGGAAAGGTCGGATGGCTACACCTTC
CASTTLGGERSDGYTF
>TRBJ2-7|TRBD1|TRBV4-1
TGCGCCAGCAGCCGGGTGCGCCTAGGACAGGGCTCCTACGAGCAGTACTTC
CASSRVRLGQGSYEQYF
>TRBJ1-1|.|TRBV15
TGTGCCACCAGCAGGGCCGTGTACACTGAAGCTTTCTTT
CATSRAVYTEAFF
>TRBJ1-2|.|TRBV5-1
TGCGCCAGCAGCTTGGGACAGGACTATGGCTACACCTTC
CASSLGQDYGYTF
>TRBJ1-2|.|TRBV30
TGTGCCTGGAGTGGAGCTGCCCAGGGCTTCTATGGCTACACCTTC
CAWSGAAQGFYGYTF
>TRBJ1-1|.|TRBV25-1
TGTGCCAGCAGTATAGGGGCCACTGAAGCTTTCTTT
CASSIGATEAFF
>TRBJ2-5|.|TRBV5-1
TGCGCCAGCAGCTTGAATCCTTCAGAGACCCAGTACTTC
CASSLNPSETQYF
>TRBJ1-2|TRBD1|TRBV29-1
TGCAGCGTTGAAGCCCGGACAGGTTGGGGCTACACCTTC
CSVEARTGWGYTF
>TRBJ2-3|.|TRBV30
TGTGCCTGGAGTGTGCGTCTAGCGGATACGCAGTATTTT
CAWSVRLADTQYF
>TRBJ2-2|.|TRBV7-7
TGTGCCAGCAGCTTAGGTTGGGACATCGACACCGGGGAGCTGTTTTTT
CASSLGWDIDTGELFF
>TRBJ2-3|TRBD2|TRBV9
TGTGCCAGCAGCGTACCAAAGGAAGGGTGGCTAGCGGGGGAAGATACGCAGTATTTT
CASSVPKEGWLAGEDTQYF
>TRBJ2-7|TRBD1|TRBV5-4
TGTGCCGGCAGCCAGGACAGGGACTCCTACGAGCAGTACTTC
CAGSQDRDSYEQYF
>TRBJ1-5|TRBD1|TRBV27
TGTGCCAGCAGTCTTGGGACAGGGGGCAATCAGCCCCAGCATTTT
CASSLGTGGNQPQHF
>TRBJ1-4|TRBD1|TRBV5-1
TGCGCCAGCAGCCCGACTGACAGGGGGGGAGAAAAACTGTTTTTT
CASSPTDRGGEKLFF
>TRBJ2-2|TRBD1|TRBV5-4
TGTGCCAGCAGCGACCGGGACAGGATAAACACCGGGGAGCTGTTTTTT
CASSDRDRINTGELFF
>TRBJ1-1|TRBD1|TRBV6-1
TGTGCCAGCAGTGAACAGGGGGCTTTCCCTGAAGCTTTCTTT
CASSEQGAFPEAFF
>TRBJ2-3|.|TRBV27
TGTGCCAGCAGTCCCCTGCCAGGGTGGACAGATACGCAGTATTTT
CASSPLPGWTDTQYF
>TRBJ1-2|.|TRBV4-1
TGCGCCAGCAGCCAGGGGGCGTATGGCTACACCTTC
CASSQGAYGYTF
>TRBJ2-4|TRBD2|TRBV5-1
TGCGCCAGCACCCTCGGGGGGAGGGCCAAAAACATTCAGTACTTC
CASTLGGRAKNIQYF
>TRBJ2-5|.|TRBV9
TGTGCCAGCAGCGTAGGCCTAGGTGAGACCCAGTACTTC
CASSVGLGETQYF
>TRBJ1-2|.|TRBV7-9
TGTGCCAGCAGCCTGCCTGTTAGTCAGGGAAACTATGGCTACACCTTC
CASSLPVSQGNYGYTF
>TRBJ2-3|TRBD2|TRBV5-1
TGCGCCAGCAGCCGGACTAGCTCTATGGCAGATACGCAGTATTTT
CASSRTSSMADTQYF
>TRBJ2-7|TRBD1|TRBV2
TGTGCCAGCAGTCGACGGGACAGTTTCTACGAGCAGTACTTC
CASSRRDSFYEQYF
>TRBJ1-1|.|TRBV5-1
TGCGCCAGCAGCCCCCTACAGGAGGGGAACACTGAAGCTTTCTTT
CASSPLQEGNTEAFF
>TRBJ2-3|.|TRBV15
TGTGCCACCCAGGGACAACACACAGATACGCAGTATTTT
CATQGQHTDTQYF
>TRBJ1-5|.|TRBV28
TGTGCCAGCAGTTTCATCAGGGAACTTAGCAATCAGCCCCAGCATTTT
CASSFIRELSNQPQHF
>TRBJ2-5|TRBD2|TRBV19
TGTGCCAGCAAAAAGGGGTGGGGGGGAGAGACCCAGTACTTC
CASKKGWGGETQYF
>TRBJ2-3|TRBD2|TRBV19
TGTGCCAGTAGTATTAGCGGGGACATACCAGATACGCAGTATTTT
CASSISGDIPDTQYF
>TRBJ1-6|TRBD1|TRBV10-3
TGTGCCATCAAGACAGGGTGGGAAACCCTCCACTTT
CAIKTGWETLHF
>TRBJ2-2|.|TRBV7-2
TGTGCCAGCAGCTTCGGGGGAACGAACACCGGGGAGCTGTTTTTT
CASSFGGTNTGELFF
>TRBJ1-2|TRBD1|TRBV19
TGTGCCACTGGAGGCGGACAGGGTTTCGATGGCTACACCTTC
CATGGGQGFDGYTF
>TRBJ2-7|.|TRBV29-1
TGCAGCGTTGCAGCTAGCTCCAGCTCCTACGAGCAGTACTTC
CSVAASSSSYEQYF
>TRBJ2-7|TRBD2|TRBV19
TGTGCCAGTAGTAAAGGACTAGCGGTGAGGTACGAGCAGTACTTC
CASSKGLAVRYEQYF
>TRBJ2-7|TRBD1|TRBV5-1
TGCGCCAGCAGCGCGGGACAGGGGACCTACGAGCAGTACTTC
CASSAGQGTYEQYF
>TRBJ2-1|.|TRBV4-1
TGCGCCAGCAGTTATGTCGGGGAGTTTAACAATGAGCAGTTCTTC
CASSYVGEFNNEQFF
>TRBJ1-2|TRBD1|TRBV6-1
TGTGCCAGCAGTGAATTAGGGGACAGGGTAGGAACCTTC
CASSELGDRVGTF
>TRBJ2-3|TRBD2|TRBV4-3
TGCGCCAGCAGCCAAGATTTGGGTAGCGGGGAAACGCAGTATTTT
CASSQDLGSGETQYF
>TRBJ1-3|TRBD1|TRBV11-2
TGTGCCAGCAGCAGGGGGCCGGGACAGGGAAGGTCTGGAAACACCATATATTTT
CASSRGPGQGRSGNTIYF
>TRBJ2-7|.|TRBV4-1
TGCGCCAGCAGCCGCGGGGACAGCTACGAGCAGTACTTC
CASSRGDSYEQYF
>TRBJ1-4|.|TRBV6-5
TGTGCCAGCAGTTCCTCCGGAGCTGTCGAGGGAAAACTGTTTTTT
CASSSSGAVEGKLFF
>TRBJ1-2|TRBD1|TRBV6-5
TGTGCCAGCAGTCCAGGGGGTCGCTACACCTTC
CASSPGGRYTF
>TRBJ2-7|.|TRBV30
TGTGCCTGGAGAGCCGGGACACTGTACGAGCAGTACTTC
CAWRAGTLYEQYF
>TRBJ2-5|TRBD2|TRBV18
TGTGCCAGCTCACCAAGCGGGGGGGCCCGGGAGACCCAGTACTTC
CASSPSGGARETQYF
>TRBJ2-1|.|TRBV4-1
TGCGCCAGCAGCCTCAGGAATGCGTACAATGAGCAGTTCTTC
CASSLRNAYNEQFF